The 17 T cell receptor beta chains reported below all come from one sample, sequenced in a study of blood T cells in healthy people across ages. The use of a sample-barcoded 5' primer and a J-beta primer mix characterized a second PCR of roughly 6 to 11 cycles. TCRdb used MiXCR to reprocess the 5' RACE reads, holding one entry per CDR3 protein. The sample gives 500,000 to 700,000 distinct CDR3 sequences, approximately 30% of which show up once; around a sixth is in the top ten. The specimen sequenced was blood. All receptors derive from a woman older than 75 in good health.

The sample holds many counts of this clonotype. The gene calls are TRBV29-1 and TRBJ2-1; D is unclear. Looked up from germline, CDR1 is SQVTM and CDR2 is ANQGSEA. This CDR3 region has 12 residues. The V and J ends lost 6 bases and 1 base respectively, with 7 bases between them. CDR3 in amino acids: CSVEKSYNEQFF. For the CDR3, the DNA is TGCAGCGTAGAGAAATCCTACAATGAGCAGTTCTTC.

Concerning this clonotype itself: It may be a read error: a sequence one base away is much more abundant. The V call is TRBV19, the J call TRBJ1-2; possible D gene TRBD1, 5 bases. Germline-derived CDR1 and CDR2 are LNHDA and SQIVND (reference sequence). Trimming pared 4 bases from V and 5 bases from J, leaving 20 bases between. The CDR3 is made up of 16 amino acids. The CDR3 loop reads CASSRASRGSGYGYTF. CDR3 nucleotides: TGTGCCAGTAGTAGAGCGAGCCGGGGCTCGGGATATGGCTACACCTTC.

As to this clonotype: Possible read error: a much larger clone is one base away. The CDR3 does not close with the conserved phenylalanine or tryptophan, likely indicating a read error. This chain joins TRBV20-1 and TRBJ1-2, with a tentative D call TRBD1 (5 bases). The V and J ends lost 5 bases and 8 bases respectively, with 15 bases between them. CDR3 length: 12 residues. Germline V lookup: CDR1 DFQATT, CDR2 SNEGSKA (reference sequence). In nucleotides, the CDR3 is TGCAGTGCTGGGGGGGACCTCCCGGGCTACACCGTC. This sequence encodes CSAGGDLPGYTV.

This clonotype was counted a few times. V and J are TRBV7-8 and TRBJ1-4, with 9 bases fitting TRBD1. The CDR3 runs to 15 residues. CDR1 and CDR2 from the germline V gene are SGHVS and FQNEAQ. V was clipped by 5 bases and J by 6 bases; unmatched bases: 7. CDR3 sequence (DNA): TGTGCCAGCAGCCTTCAACAGGGGGCGTATGAAAAACTGTTTTTT. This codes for CASSLQQGAYEKLFF.

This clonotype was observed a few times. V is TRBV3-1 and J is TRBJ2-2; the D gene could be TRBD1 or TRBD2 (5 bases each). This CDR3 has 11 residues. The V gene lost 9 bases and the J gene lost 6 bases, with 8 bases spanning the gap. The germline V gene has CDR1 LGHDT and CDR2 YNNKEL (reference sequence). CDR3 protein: CASWDAGELFF. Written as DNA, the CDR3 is TGTGCCAGTTGGGACGCCGGGGAGCTGTTTTTT. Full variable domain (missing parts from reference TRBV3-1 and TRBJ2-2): DTAVSQTPKYLVTQMGNDKSIKCEQNLGHDTMYWYKQDSKKFLKIMFSYNNKELIINETVPNRFSPKSPDKAHLNLHINSLELGDSAVYFCASWDAGELFFGEGSRLTVL.

The DNA of the CDR3 is TGTGCCAGTACGTTCAAGGGCACGGGGGCCTACGAGCAGTACTTC. Protein sequence: CASTFKGTGAYEQYF. The chain carries TRBV19 and TRBJ2-7; D is possibly TRBD2 (6 bases). The CDR3 has 15 amino acids. Germline V lookup: CDR1 LNHDA, CDR2 SQIVND (reference sequence). The V end lost 7 bases, the J end lost 2 bases, and 18 bases lay between the germline ends.

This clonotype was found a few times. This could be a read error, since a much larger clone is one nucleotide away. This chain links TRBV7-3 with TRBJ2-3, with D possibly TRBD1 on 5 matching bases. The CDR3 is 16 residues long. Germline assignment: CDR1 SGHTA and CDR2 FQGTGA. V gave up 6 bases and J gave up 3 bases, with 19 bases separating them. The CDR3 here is CASSLLQGSRTDTQYF. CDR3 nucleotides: TGTGCCAGCAGTCTTCTCCAGGGTTCTAGGACAGATACGCAGTATTTT.

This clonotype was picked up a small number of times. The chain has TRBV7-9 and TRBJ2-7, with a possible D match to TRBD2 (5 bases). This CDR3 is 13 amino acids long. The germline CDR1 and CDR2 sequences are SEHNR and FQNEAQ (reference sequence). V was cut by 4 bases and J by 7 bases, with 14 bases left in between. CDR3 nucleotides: TGTGCCAGCAGCTCCGGATCGGACTGGGAGCAGTACTTC. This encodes CASSSGSDWEQYF.

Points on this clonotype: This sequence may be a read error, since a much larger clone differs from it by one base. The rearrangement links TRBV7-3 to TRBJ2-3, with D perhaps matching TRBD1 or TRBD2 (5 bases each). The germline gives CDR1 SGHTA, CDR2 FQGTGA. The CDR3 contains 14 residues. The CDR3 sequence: CAGSSGPPPDTQYF. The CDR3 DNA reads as TGTGCCGGCAGCTCGGGACCCCCCCCAGATACGCAGTATTTT.

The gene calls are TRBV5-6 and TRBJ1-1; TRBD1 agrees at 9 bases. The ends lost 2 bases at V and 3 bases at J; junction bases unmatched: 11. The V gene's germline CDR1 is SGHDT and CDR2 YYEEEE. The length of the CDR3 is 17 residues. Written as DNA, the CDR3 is TGTGCCAGCAGCTTTTTCCGGGACAGGGTTGAGGACACTGAAGCTTTCTTT. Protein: CASSFFRDRVEDTEAFF. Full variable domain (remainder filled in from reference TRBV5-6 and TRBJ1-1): DAGVTQSPTHLIKTRGQQVTLRCSPKSGHDTVSWYQQALGQGPQFIFQYYEEEERQRGNFPDRFSGHQFPNYSSELNVNALLLGDSALYLCASSFFRDRVEDTEAFFGQGTRLTVV.

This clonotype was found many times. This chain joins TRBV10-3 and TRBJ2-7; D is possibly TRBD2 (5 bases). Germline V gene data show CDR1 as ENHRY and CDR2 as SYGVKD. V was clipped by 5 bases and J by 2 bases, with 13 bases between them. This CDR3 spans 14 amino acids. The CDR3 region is CAISSSLLAYEQYF. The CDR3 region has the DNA TGTGCCATCAGTTCCAGCTTACTAGCCTACGAGCAGTACTTC.

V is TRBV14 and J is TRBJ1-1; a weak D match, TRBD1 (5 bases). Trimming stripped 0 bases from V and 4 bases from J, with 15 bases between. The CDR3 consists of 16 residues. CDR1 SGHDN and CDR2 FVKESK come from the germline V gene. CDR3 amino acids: CASSQEAGPPFTEAFF. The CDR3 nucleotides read TGTGCCAGCAGCCAAGAAGCAGGGCCTCCCTTCACTGAAGCTTTCTTT.

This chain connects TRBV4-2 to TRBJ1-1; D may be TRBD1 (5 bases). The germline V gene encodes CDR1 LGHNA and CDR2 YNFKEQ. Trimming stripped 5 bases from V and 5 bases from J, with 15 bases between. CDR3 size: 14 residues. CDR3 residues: CASSEPPGGTEAFF. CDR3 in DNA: TGTGCCAGCAGCGAACCCCCGGGGGGGACTGAAGCTTTCTTT.

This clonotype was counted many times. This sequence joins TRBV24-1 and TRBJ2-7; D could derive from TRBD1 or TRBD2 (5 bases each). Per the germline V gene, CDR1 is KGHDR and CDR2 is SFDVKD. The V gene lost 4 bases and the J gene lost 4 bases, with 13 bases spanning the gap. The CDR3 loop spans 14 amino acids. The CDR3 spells CATSDPGRGYEQYF. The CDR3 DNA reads TGTGCCACCAGTGACCCGGGACGGGGATACGAGCAGTACTTC.

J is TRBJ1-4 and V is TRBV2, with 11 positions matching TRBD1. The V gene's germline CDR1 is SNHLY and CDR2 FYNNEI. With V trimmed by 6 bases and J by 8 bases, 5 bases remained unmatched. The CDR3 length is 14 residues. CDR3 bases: TGTGCCAGCAGACGCGGGACAGGGGGAGAAAAACTGTTTTTT. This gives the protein CASRRGTGGEKLFF.

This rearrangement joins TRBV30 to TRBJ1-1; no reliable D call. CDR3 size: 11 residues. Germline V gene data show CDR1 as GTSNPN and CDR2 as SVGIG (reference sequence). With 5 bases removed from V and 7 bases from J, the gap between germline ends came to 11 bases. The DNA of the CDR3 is TGTGCCTGGTCAAGTCGGGATGAAGCTTTCTTT. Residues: CAWSSRDEAFF.

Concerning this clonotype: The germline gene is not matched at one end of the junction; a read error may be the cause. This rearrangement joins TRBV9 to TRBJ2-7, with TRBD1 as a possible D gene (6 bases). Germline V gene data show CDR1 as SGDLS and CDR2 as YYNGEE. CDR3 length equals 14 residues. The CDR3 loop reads CVSSARDTTYEQYF. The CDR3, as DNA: TGTGTCAGCAGCGCCAGGGACACCACCTACGAGCAGTACTTC.